The clone carrying this T cell receptor (beta chain) has at least ten counts. Its target is not known. From germline, CDR1 is MDHEN and CDR2 SYDVKM. The trim removed 5 bases at V and 9 bases at J, leaving 12 bases unmatched. This CDR3 is built from 14 residues. Researchers built TCR beta libraries using quantitative 5'-RACE with molecular barcodes. TCRdb re-analysed the 5' RACE reads in MiXCR, keeping a single row per CDR3 protein. The sample consists of fewer than 250,000 distinct CDR3 sequences, 20% to 30% of them appearing once. The sample belongs to a study of CD8 T cells in ankylosing spondylitis. The study, taken as a whole, reports: Past studies reported some motif variants in reactive arthritis synovial fluid and blood. The study identified a TCR beta motif of eight highly homologous variants that appeared characteristic of ankylosing spondylitis blood. Reported data indicate significant enrichment of disease-linked clones within matched ankylosing spondylitis synovial fluid.

This clonotype was sampled from a male donor with ankylosing spondylitis or in good health (not recorded which). The sequenced sample was blood, either unsorted or a sorted T cell fraction (not recorded which). The rearrangement joins TRBV28 to TRBJ2-7; 8 bases are shared with TRBD1. Here the CDR3 reads CASSAPGQGGWQYF. For the CDR3, the DNA is TGTGCCAGCAGTGCCCCCGGACAGGGTGGATGGCAGTACTTC.